The entry below gives a single T cell receptor beta chain sequence along with its context. Sequencing used immunoSEQ multiplex PCR; TCRdb keeps in-frame clones, though not all of them. The table includes tens of thousands of clones, about 87% detected once. The data derive from a study of control samples from healthy donors and cancer patients. The CDR3 extends over 17 amino acids. Looked up from germline, CDR1 is SGHDT and CDR2 is YYEEEE. V lost 0 bases to trimming and J lost 2 bases, with 18 bases between them. Material: blood. The receptor was isolated from a woman between 70 and 85 years old in good health. The rearrangement links TRBV5-6 to TRBJ2-7; weak D call: TRBD1 (6 bases). CDR3 nucleotide sequence: TGTGCCAGCAGCTTGGCCCTTCTTCGGACAGACCCCTACGAGCAGTACTTC. Translation: CASSLALLRTDPYEQYF.